This T cell receptor beta chain comes out of a study of OX40 agonist ivuxolimab in advanced cancers. Study-level background: Each patient was given ivuxolimab into a vein every 2 weeks, at 0.01 to 10 mg/kg.

The method was immunoSEQ multiplex PCR; TCRdb's version includes in-frame clones alone and lacks a portion of them. The sample lists tens of thousands of clones; around 89% were seen once. Concerning this clone itself: Its antigen is not known.

General study points: Expanded clones belonging to CD8+ T cells outnumbered, on average, those of CD4+. Also showing low normalized T-cell clonal expansion were some of the nonresponders. Antigen specificity remained undetermined for the expanded peripheral T cells.

Germline V gene sequence: CDR1 LNHDA, CDR2 SQIVND (reference sequence). Trimming removed 6 bases at V and 5 bases at J, with 11 bases between. The CDR3 has 13 amino acids. The sequences come from CD4+ or CD8+ T cells sorted from blood, collected in a trial of the OX40 agonist ivuxolimab. The chain carries TRBV19 and TRBJ2-1; D perhaps matches TRBD1 (5 bases). The clonotype was recovered from an adult with an advanced solid tumor such as melanoma, head and neck, liver or kidney cancer. The CDR3: CASSRIGDNEQFF. CDR3 nucleotides: TGTGCCAGTAGCCGAATAGGGGACAATGAGCAGTTCTTC.